What follows are 17 T cell receptor beta chains derived from one specimen sequenced in a study of shared clonotypes between healthy human individuals. Sequencing used immunoSEQ multiplex PCR; TCRdb keeps in-frame clones, though not all of them. The sample lists millions of clones, 85% to 95% seen once, with around 0.13% in the top ten. The specimen was naive CD4+ T cells sorted from blood. This sample's subset: CD45RA+ positively selected. Receptor source: a man aged 18 to 29 in good health.

This sequence joins TRBV25-1 and TRBJ2-3; a possible D gene is TRBD1 (6 bases). V shed 1 base and J shed 2 bases, with 10 bases lying between them. Germline CDR1 MGHDK, CDR2 SYGVNS. The CDR3 loop spans 15 amino acids. This chain's CDR3 is CASSELGAVTDTQYF. The CDR3 coding sequence is TGTGCCAGCAGTGAATTGGGGGCAGTCACAGATACGCAGTATTTT.

The J gene is TRBJ1-4, the V gene TRBV18; D is ambiguous. Germline V lookup: CDR1 KGHSH, CDR2 LQKENI. The CDR3 totals 15 residues. Trimming shortened V by 1 base and J by 5 bases, and 11 bases separated the two germline ends. The CDR3 DNA is TGTGCCAGCTCACCACTCTTCGTGGACAATGAAAAACTGTTTTTT. Its protein product is CASSPLFVDNEKLFF.

The chain combines TRBV27 with TRBJ1-1, with no clear D. The CDR3 is 14 amino acids. Germline V lookup: CDR1 MNHEY, CDR2 SMNVEV (reference sequence). V was clipped by 0 bases and J by 1 base, with 6 bases between them. CDR3 loop: CASSLSRSNTEAFF. CDR3 coding DNA: TGTGCCAGCAGTTTATCGCGATCGAACACTGAAGCTTTCTTT.

The chain carries TRBV30 and TRBJ1-3; D remains ambiguous. Germline-derived CDR1 and CDR2 are GTSNPN and SVGIG (reference sequence). Deletions cut 4 bases from V and 0 bases from J, with 19 bases between. The CDR3 is 17 amino acids. The CDR3: CAWIPQFRADSGNTIYF. DNA for the CDR3: TGTGCCTGGATTCCTCAATTCCGGGCCGACTCTGGAAACACCATATATTTT.

Only a few counts were recorded for this clone. The chain employs TRBV7-9 and TRBJ1-6, with TRBD1 matching over 9 bases. Germline CDR1 SEHNR, CDR2 FQNEAQ (reference sequence). The CDR3 runs to 15 residues. V trimming: 5 bases; J trimming: 9 bases; junction bases outside the gene matches: 8. CDR3 amino acids: CASSVPGQGGSPLHF. The CDR3 DNA follows: TGTGCCAGCAGCGTACCGGGACAGGGAGGTTCACCCCTCCACTTT.

The gene calls are TRBV28 and TRBJ2-5; D possibly corresponds to TRBD2 (6 bases). Germline CDR1 MDHEN, CDR2 SYDVKM. This CDR3 has 19 amino acids. Trimming left V 5 bases short and J 1 base short, with 26 bases between. The CDR3 reads CASSRKVWGVHPRQETQYF. The CDR3 DNA reads TGTGCCAGCAGTCGCAAGGTCTGGGGGGTCCATCCCCGCCAAGAGACCCAGTACTTC. The full variable domain, in which reference TRBV28 and TRBJ2-5 provide the parts outside the CDR3, is DVKVTQSSRYLVKRTGEKVFLECVQDMDHENMFWYRQDPGLGLRLIYFSYDVKMKEKGDIPEGYSVSREKKERFSLILESASTNQTSMYLCASSRKVWGVHPRQETQYFGPGTRLLVL.

The rearrangement joins TRBV18 to TRBJ1-5; possibly TRBD1 for D (5 bases). The CDR3 runs 14 residues. Trimming stripped 2 bases from V and 9 bases from J, with 14 bases between. Germline-derived CDR1 and CDR2 are KGHSH and LQKENI. DNA of the CDR3: TGTGCCAGCTCACCAAGGGGAGGGGCAGGGCCCCAGCATTTT. This sequence encodes CASSPRGGAGPQHF.

The chain uses TRBV10-3 and TRBJ1-5; tentatively, D is TRBD1 (5 bases). Germline V lookup: CDR1 ENHRY, CDR2 SYGVKD. This CDR3 contains 13 residues. Deletions cut 7 bases from V and 2 bases from J, with 9 bases between. The DNA of the CDR3 is TGTGCCATCAACCAGGGCGGCAATCAGCCCCAGCATTTT. Its protein is CAINQGGNQPQHF.

The chain links TRBV5-6 to TRBJ1-2; a weak D match, TRBD1 (6 bases). Germline values: CDR1 SGHDT, CDR2 YYEEEE. The CDR3 covers 15 residues. Trimming removed 4 bases from V and 4 bases from J, with 17 bases in between. The CDR3 DNA reads TGTGCCAGCAGCGGGGGCCCGCAGTTTATCTATGGCTACACCTTC. It specifies CASSGGPQFIYGYTF.

The chain is built from TRBV4-1 and TRBJ2-7; weak D call: TRBD2 (5 bases). Germline CDR1 and CDR2: MGHRA and YSYEKL. V dropped 0 bases and J dropped 3 bases, with 21 bases sitting between them. The CDR3 consists of 18 residues. The DNA for the CDR3 is TGCGCCAGCAGCCAAGATACGGGGAAGGGAACTAAGCTCTACGAGCAGTACTTC. Protein sequence: CASSQDTGKGTKLYEQYF.

The count of this clone is one. The chain joins TRBV28 to TRBJ1-2; weak D call: TRBD1 (5 bases). CDR1 is MDHEN and CDR2 is SYDVKM in the germline V gene. The CDR3 length is 14 residues. V lost 10 bases and J lost 5, with 20 bases in between. The CDR3 region has the DNA TGTGCCACAGAGGGGCAGGCGCAGGGATATGGCTACACCTTC. Translation: CATEGQAQGYGYTF.

The V gene is TRBV29-1, the J gene TRBJ2-2; the D call may be TRBD1 or TRBD2 (5 bases each). Germline V gene data show CDR1 as SQVTM and CDR2 as ANQGSEA. The CDR3 totals 13 residues. V gave up 3 bases and J gave up 3 bases, with 8 bases separating them. CDR3 protein: CSVEGDYTGELFF. The CDR3 coding sequence is TGCAGCGTTGAGGGGGATTACACCGGGGAGCTGTTTTTT.

The rearrangement joins TRBV7-9 to TRBJ2-7; unclear D gene. This CDR3 region has 15 residues. CDR1 and CDR2 (germline): SEHNR, FQNEAQ (reference sequence). The V gene lost 4 bases and the J gene lost 1 base, with 14 bases spanning the gap. Here the CDR3 DNA reads TGTGCCAGCAGCTCGTACTTTGTGGGGTCCTACGAGCAGTACTTC. This translates into CASSSYFVGSYEQYF. Complete variable domain (other parts from reference TRBV7-9 and TRBJ2-7): DTGVSQNPRHKITKRGQNVTFRCDPISEHNRLYWYRQTLGQGPEFLTYFQNEAQLEKSRLLSDRFSAERPKGSFSTLEIQRTEQGDSAMYLCASSSYFVGSYEQYFGPGTRLTVT.

J is TRBJ2-1 and V is TRBV7-9; 15 nucleotides agree with TRBD2. CDR1 and CDR2 from the germline V gene are SEHNR and FQNEAQ (reference sequence). CDR3 size: 18 residues. V lost 5 bases to trimming and J lost 6 bases; unmatched junction nucleotides: 11. CDR3 residues: CASSHPGLAGGNFNEQFF. The CDR3 bases are TGTGCCAGCAGCCATCCGGGACTAGCGGGGGGAAACTTCAATGAGCAGTTCTTC. The full variable domain, rest sourced from reference TRBV7-9 and TRBJ2-1, is DTGVSQNPRHKITKRGQNVTFRCDPISEHNRLYWYRQTLGQGPEFLTYFQNEAQLEKSRLLSDRFSAERPKGSFSTLEIQRTEQGDSAMYLCASSHPGLAGGNFNEQFFGPGTRLTVL.

The chain recombines TRBV7-9 with TRBJ1-6; D remains ambiguous. V gave up 5 bases and J gave up 6 bases, with 8 bases separating them. Germline CDR1 reads SEHNR; CDR2 reads FQNEAQ (reference sequence). The CDR3 runs to 13 residues. As DNA, the CDR3 is TGTGCCAGCAGCCCGATTCCTAATTCACCCCTCCACTTT. Translated: CASSPIPNSPLHF.

This chain joins TRBV10-1 and TRBJ2-5; D remains ambiguous. From germline, CDR1 is WNHNN and CDR2 SYGVQD (reference sequence). The CDR3 spans 13 residues. V dropped 6 bases and J dropped 5 bases, with 13 bases sitting between them. The CDR3 DNA sequence: TGCGCCAGCAGCCCGTCCCTTTTGGAGACCCAGTACTTC. Protein: CASSPSLLETQYF.

V is TRBV10-1 and J is TRBJ2-3; the match to TRBD1 covers 7 bases. This CDR3 spans 15 amino acids. Trimming took 0 bases from V and 4 from J; bases not matched to a gene: 4. Germline-derived CDR1 and CDR2 are WNHNN and SYGVQD (reference sequence). The CDR3 DNA reads TGCGCCAGCAGTGAGTCGGTCCAGGGGGCAGATACGCAGTATTTT. The encoded protein is CASSESVQGADTQYF.